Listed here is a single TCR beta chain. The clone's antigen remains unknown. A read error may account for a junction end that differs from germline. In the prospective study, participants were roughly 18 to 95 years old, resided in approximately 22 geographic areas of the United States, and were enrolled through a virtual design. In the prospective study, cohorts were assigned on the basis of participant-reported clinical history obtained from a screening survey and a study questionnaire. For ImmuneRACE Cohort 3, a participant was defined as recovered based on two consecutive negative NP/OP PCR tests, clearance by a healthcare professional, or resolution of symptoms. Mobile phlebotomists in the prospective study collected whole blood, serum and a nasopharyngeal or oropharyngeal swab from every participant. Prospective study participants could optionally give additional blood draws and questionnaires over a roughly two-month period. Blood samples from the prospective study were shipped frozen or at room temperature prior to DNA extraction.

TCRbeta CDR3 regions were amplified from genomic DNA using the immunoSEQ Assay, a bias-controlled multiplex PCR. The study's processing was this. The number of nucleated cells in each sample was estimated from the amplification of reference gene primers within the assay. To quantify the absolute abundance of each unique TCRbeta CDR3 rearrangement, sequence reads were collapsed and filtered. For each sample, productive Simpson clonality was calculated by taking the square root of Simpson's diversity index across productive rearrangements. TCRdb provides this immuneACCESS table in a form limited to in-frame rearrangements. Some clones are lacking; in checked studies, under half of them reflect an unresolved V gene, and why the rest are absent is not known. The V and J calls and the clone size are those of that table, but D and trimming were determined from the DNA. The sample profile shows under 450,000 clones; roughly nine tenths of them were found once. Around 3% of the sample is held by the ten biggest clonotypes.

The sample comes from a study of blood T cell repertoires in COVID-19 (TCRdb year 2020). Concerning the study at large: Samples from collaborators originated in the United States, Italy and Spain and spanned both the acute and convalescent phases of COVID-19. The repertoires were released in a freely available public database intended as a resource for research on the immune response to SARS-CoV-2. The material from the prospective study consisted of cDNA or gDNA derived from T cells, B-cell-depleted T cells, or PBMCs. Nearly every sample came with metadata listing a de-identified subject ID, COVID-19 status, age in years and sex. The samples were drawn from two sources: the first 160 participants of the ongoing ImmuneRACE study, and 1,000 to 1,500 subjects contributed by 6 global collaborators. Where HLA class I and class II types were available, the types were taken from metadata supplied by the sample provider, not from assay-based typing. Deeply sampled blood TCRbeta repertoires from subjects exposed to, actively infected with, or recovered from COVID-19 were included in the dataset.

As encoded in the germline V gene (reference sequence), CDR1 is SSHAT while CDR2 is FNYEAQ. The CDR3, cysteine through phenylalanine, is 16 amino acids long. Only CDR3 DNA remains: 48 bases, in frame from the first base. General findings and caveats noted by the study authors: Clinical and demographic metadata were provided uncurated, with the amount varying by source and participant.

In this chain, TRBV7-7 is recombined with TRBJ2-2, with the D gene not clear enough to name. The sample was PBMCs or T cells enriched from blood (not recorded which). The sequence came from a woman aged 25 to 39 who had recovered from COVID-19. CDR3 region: CASSRLAPANTGELFF. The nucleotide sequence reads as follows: TGTGCTAGCAGCCGATTAGCACCTGCGAACACCGGGGAGCTGTTTTTT.